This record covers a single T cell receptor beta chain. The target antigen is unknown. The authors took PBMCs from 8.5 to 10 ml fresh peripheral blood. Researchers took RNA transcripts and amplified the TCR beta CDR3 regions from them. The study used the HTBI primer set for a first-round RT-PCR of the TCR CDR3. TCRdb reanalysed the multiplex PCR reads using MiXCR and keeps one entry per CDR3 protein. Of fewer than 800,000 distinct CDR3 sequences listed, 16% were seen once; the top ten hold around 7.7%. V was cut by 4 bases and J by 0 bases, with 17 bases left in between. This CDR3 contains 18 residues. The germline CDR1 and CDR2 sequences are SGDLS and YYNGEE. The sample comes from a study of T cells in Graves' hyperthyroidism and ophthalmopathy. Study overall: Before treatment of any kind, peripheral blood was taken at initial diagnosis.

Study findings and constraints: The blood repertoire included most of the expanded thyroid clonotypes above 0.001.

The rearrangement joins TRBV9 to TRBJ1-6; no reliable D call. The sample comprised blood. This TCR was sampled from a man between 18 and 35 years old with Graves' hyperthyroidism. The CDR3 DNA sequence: TGTGCCAGCAGCCCGAGAGAAGGCCTTAGCTCCTATAATTCACCCCTCCACTTT. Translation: CASSPREGLSSYNSPLHF.